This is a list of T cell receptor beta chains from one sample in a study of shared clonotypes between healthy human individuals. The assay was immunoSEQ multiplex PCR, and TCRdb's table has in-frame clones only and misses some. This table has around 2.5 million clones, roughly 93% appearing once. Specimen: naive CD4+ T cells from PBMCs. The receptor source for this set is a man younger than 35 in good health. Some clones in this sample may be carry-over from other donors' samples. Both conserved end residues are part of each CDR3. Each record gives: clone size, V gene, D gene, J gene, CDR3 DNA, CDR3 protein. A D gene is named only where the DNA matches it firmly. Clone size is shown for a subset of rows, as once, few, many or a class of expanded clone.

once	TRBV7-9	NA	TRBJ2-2	TGTGCCAGCAGCTTGAGGGGGGCGGTCGCCGGGGAGCTGTTTTTT	CASSLRGAVAGELFF
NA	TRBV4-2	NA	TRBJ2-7	TGTGCCAGCAGCCAAGATGTCTCGGGGCGCGAGCAGTACTTC	CASSQDVSGREQYF
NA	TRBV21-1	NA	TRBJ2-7	TGTGCCAGCCAATCCCGCGAGCAGTACTTC	CASQSREQYF
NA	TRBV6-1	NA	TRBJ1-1	TGTGCCAGCAGGGAAGGCTGGGGGGCTGAAGCTTTCTTT	CASREGWGAEAFF
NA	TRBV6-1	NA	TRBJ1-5	TGTGCCAGCAGTGAAGCGTGGAGCAATCAGCCCCAGCATTTT	CASSEAWSNQPQHF
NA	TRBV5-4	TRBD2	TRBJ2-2	TGTGCCAGCAGCTTCGCTAGCGGGAGGGAAACCGGGGAGCTGTTTTTT	CASSFASGRETGELFF
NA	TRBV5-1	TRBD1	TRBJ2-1	TGCGCCAGCAGCTTGGGACCGGGACAGGGTACCGATGAGCAGTTCTTC	CASSLGPGQGTDEQFF
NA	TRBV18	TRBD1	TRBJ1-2	TGTGCCAGCTCGCGGCAGTCCGGGACAGGGGAAGGCTACACCTTC	CASSRQSGTGEGYTF
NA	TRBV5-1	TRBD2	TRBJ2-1	TGCGCCAGCAGCAGGACTAGCGGGACTTTTTACAATGAGCAGTTCTTC	CASSRTSGTFYNEQFF
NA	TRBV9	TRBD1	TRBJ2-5	TGTGCCAGCAGCGTAAGGGGGCTGGGGGAGACCCAGTACTTC	CASSVRGLGETQYF
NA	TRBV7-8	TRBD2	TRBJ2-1	TGTGCCAGCAGCTTAGGACTAGCGGGAATCAATGAGCAGTTCTTC	CASSLGLAGINEQFF
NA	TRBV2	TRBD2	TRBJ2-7	TGTGCCAGCATGACTAGCGGGTCTAACCCACAGTACTTC	CASMTSGSNPQYF
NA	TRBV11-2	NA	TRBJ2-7	TGTGCCAGCAGCTCAATCCGAGGACAGAGCTCCTACGAGCAGTACTTC	CASSSIRGQSSYEQYF
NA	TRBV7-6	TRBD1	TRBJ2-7	TGTGCCAGCAGCTTTCACCCCGGACAGGGGACCTACGAGCAGTACTTC	CASSFHPGQGTYEQYF
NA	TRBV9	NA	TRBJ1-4	TGTGCCAGCAGCGCAAGTGAGGGGCCAACAAATTCGAATGAAAAACTGTTTTTT	CASSASEGPTNSNEKLFF
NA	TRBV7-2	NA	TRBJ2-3	TGTGCCAGCAGCCGCGGCGGGACCCAAACAGATACGCAGTATTTT	CASSRGGTQTDTQYF
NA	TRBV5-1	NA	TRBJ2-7	TGCGCCAGCAGCCCATCCGACCGGGGACCGAGCTCTTACGAGCAGTACTTC	CASSPSDRGPSSYEQYF
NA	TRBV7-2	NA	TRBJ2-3	TGTGCCAGCAGCTTAGCGCGACAGGCCACAGATACGCAGTATTTT	CASSLARQATDTQYF
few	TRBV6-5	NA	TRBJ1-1	TGTGCCAGCAGTTACGGGTCAGTTGGCACTGAAGCTTTCTTT	CASSYGSVGTEAFF
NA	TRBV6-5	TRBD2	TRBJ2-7	TGTGCCAGCAGATCTAGCGGGAGTTTTTCGGAGCAGTACTTC	CASRSSGSFSEQYF
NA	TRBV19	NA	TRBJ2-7	TGTGCCAGTCCCGCAATTGAGAGGGGGGTAGTGCCTGACGAGCAGTACTTC	CASPAIERGVVPDEQYF
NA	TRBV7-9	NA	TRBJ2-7	TGTGCCAGCAGCTTCGAGGTGGGCGAGCAGTACTTC	CASSFEVGEQYF
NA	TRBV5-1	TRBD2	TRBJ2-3	TGCGCCAGCAGCTTGGAGCGGGAGCTGGATACGCAGTATTTT	CASSLERELDTQYF
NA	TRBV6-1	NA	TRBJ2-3	TGTGCCAGCAGTCAAACCGGGACTCGCACAGATACGCAGTATTTT	CASSQTGTRTDTQYF
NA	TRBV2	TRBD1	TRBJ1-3	TGTGCCAGCAGCCGACAGGGGGCTGGAAACACCATATATTTT	CASSRQGAGNTIYF
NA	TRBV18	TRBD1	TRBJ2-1	TGTGCCAGCTCAACTTATACGGGACAGACCTACAATGAGCAGTTCTTC	CASSTYTGQTYNEQFF
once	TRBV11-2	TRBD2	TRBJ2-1	TGTGCCAGCAGCTTTAGCTACACTAGCGGGAGGAATGAGCAGTTCTTC	CASSFSYTSGRNEQFF
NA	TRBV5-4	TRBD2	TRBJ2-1	TGTGCCAGCAGCCGGGGACTAGCGGGAGGTAATGAGCAGTTCTTC	CASSRGLAGGNEQFF
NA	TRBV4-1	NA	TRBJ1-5	TGCGCCAGCAGCCAAGATAGGGGTCAGCCCCAGCATTTT	CASSQDRGQPQHF